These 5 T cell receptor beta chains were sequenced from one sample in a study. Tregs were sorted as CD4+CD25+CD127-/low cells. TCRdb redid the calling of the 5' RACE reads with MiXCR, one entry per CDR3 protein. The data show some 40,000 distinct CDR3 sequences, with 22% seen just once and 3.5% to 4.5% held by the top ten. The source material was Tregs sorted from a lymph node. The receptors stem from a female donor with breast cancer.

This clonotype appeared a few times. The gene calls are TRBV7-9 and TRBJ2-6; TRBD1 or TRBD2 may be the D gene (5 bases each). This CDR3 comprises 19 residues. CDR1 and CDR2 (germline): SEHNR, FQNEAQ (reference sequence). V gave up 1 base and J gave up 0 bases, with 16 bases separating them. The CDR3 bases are TGTGCCAGCAGCTTAGGAATTGGGACCCCCCACTCTGGGGCCAACGTCCTGACTTTC. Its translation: CASSLGIGTPHSGANVLTF. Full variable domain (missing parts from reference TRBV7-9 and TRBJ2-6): DTGVSQNPRHKITKRGQNVTFRCDPISEHNRLYWYRQTLGQGPEFLTYFQNEAQLEKSRLLSDRFSAERPKGSFSTLEIQRTEQGDSAMYLCASSLGIGTPHSGANVLTFGAGSRLTVL.

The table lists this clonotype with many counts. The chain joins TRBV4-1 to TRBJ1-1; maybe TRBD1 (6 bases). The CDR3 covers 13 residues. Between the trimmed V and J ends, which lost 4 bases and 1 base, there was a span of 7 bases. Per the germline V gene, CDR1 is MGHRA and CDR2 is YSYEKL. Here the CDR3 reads CASSPRGNTEAFF. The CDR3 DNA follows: TGCGCCAGCAGCCCCAGGGGGAACACTGAAGCTTTCTTT.

For the CDR3, the DNA is TGTGCCAGCAGCTACAGCCTCATGGGAGAGACCCAGTACTTC. Translating it yields CASSYSLMGETQYF. V is TRBV5-6 and J is TRBJ2-5; D unresolved. Germline assignment: CDR1 SGHDT and CDR2 YYEEEE. Trimming stripped 3 bases from V and 4 bases from J, with 13 bases between. CDR3 length: 14 residues.

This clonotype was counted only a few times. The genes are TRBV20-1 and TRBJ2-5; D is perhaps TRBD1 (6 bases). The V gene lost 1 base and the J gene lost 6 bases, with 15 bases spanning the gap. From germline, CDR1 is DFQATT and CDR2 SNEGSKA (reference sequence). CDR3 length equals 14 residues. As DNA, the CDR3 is TGCAGTGCTAGAGTAGAGGCAGGGGCGAAGACCCAGTACTTC. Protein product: CSARVEAGAKTQYF.

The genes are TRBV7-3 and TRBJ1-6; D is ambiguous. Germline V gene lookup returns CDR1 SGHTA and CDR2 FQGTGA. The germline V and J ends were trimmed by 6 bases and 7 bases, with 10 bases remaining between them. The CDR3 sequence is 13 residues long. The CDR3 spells CASRRSRNSPLHF. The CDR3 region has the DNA TGTGCCAGCAGGCGGTCGAGGAATTCACCCCTCCACTTT.